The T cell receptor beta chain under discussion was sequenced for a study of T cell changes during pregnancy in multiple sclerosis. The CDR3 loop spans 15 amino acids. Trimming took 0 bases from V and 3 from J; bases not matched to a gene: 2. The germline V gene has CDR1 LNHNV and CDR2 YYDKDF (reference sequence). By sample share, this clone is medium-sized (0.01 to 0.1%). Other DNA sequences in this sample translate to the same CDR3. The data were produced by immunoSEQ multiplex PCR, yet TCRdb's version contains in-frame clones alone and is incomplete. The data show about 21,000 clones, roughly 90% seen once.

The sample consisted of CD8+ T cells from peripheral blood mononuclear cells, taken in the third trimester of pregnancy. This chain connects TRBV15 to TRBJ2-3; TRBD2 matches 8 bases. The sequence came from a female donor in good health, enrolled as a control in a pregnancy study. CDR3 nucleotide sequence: TGTGCCACCAGCAGAGAGGCGGGAGGTACAGATACGCAGTATTTT. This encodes CATSREAGGTDTQYF. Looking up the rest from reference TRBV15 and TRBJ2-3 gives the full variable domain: DAMVIQNPRYQVTQFGKPVTLSCSQTLNHNVMYWYQQKSSQAPKLLFHYYDKDFNNEADTPDNFQSRRPNTSFCFLDIRSPGLGDTAMYLCATSREAGGTDTQYFGPGTRLTVL.